The T cell receptor (beta chain) under discussion was sequenced for a study of T cells after yellow fever vaccination. The CDR3 spans 14 residues. This clonotype was picked up a small number of times. MiXCR, run by TCRdb on the 5' RACE reads, gives a single entry per CDR3 protein. The repertoire holds 250,000 to 300,000 distinct CDR3 sequences, approximately 13% seen once, with 0.4% to 0.55% in the top ten. This chain joins TRBV21-1 and TRBJ2-2; TRBD2 is the table's D call, not checked against the DNA. TRBV21-1 is assigned pseudogene status. The TCR sequence derives from a man aged 30-40 years who received the YFV17D yellow fever vaccine. This material consisted of CD4+ T cells sorted from PBMCs, taken 45 days after the yellow fever booster vaccination. CDR3 sequence: CASSRDYYTGELFF. CDR3 in DNA: TGTGCCAGCAGCAGGGACTACTACACCGGGGAGCTGTTTTTT.